What follows are 31 T cell receptor beta chains derived from one specimen sequenced in a study of T cells in Graves' hyperthyroidism and ophthalmopathy. Authors of the study amplified TCR beta CDR3 regions from RNA transcripts. Researchers ran a first-round RT-PCR on the TCR CDR3 using the HTBI primer set. TCRdb recomputed calls from the multiplex PCR reads with MiXCR, one row per CDR3 protein. The sample yields about 98,000 distinct CDR3 sequences, approximately 39% seen once. The sequencing sample was made of peripheral blood or thyroid tissue (not recorded which). The receptors originated from a woman aged 25 to 39 with Graves' hyperthyroidism.

A few counts support this clonotype. J is TRBJ2-7 and V is TRBV20-1, with 10 positions matching TRBD1. CDR1 and CDR2 from the germline V gene are DFQATT and SNEGSKA (reference sequence). Trimming cost V 3 bases and J 5 bases; bases outside gene matches: 10. The CDR3 has 15 residues. The CDR3 spells CSASGVGTGDNEQYF. The CDR3 DNA sequence: TGCAGTGCTAGTGGCGTTGGGACAGGGGACAACGAGCAGTACTTC.

The chain couples TRBV29-1 to TRBJ2-5, with TRBD2 as a possible D gene (5 bases). This CDR3 comprises 13 residues. V was cut by 0 bases and J by 2 bases, with 7 bases left in between. The germline V gene has CDR1 SQVTM and CDR2 ANQGSEA. CDR3 in DNA: TGCAGCGTTGAAGACTCGGGGCAAGAGACCCAGTACTTC. Residues: CSVEDSGQETQYF.

Ten or more counts support this clonotype. This chain uses TRBV12-3 or TRBV12-4 with TRBJ1-6; D gene ambiguous. The CDR3 sequence is 12 residues long. The ends were cut back, 2 bases at V and 10 bases at J, with 6 bases in the middle. The CDR3 nucleotides are TGTGCCAGCAGTTTACTGTCCTCACCCCTCCACTTT. Encoded protein: CASSLLSSPLHF.

This clonotype was found once. The J gene is TRBJ1-1, the V gene TRBV15; the D is unclear. Trimming stripped 2 bases from V and 7 bases from J, with 11 bases between. This CDR3 comprises 13 residues. Germline values: CDR1 LNHNV, CDR2 YYDKDF (reference sequence). CDR3 bases: TGTGCCACCAGCAGACACGTCAGATATGAAGCTTTCTTT. Protein sequence: CATSRHVRYEAFF.

This clonotype has just a few counts. One junction end does not reproduce the germline sequence, and a read error may be involved. J is TRBJ1-1 and V is TRBV3-1; TRBD1 is a possible D gene (5 bases). The germline CDR1 and CDR2 sequences are LGHDT and YNNKEL (reference sequence). The CDR3 spans 16 residues. CDR3 sequence reads: CASSPPPQGLNTGAFF. For the CDR3, the DNA is TGTGCCAGCAGCCCACCACCTCAGGGATTGAACACTGGAGCTTTCTTT.

The V gene is TRBV4-1, the J gene TRBJ1-1; D uncertain. Germline loops: CDR1 MGHRA, CDR2 YSYEKL. This CDR3 is built from 17 residues. Trimming left V 1 base short and J 4 bases short, with 19 bases between. The CDR3 DNA is TGCGCCAGCAGCCAAGTTCGGAAGACCTTAAGTGGCACTGAAGCTTTCTTT. Translation: CASSQVRKTLSGTEAFF.

This chain uses TRBV28 with TRBJ1-1; 9 positions match TRBD1. Germline CDR1 MDHEN, CDR2 SYDVKM. Trimming removed 3 bases from V and 4 bases from J; junction bases left unmatched: 3. The CDR3 sequence is 14 residues long. The CDR3 coding sequence is TGTGCCAGCAGTTTGGGACAGGGCTTCACTGAAGCTTTCTTT. This encodes CASSLGQGFTEAFF. Filled out from reference TRBV28 and TRBJ1-1, the complete variable domain reads DVKVTQSSRYLVKRTGEKVFLECVQDMDHENMFWYRQDPGLGLRLIYFSYDVKMKEKGDIPEGYSVSREKKERFSLILESASTNQTSMYLCASSLGQGFTEAFFGQGTRLTVV.

This clonotype was detected many times. The CDR3 is CATSRRDTRIGELFF. The CDR3, as DNA: TGTGCCACCAGTCGCCGGGACACCCGAATCGGGGAGCTGTTTTTT. V gene TRBV24-1 combines with J gene TRBJ2-2, with D possibly TRBD1 on 6 matching bases. Trimming took 6 bases from V and 7 from J, leaving 17 bases between them. This CDR3 has 15 residues. The germline V gene has CDR1 KGHDR and CDR2 SFDVKD.

This clonotype was recorded at least ten times. This chain links TRBV10-3 with TRBJ2-5; TRBD2 matches 10 bases. The germline V gene encodes CDR1 ENHRY and CDR2 SYGVKD. With 6 bases clipped from V and 1 base from J, the junction kept 5 bases outside the gene matches. This CDR3 spans 15 amino acids. The CDR3 loop reads CAISKLAGIQETQYF. The DNA for the CDR3 is TGTGCCATCAGCAAACTAGCGGGGATCCAAGAGACCCAGTACTTC.

This clonotype occurred many times. This chain uses TRBV5-8 with TRBJ1-5; D not resolved. CDR1 is SGHTS, CDR2 YDEGEE, per germline. The ends were cut back, 2 bases at V and 1 base at J, with 7 bases in the middle. This CDR3 has 14 amino acids. The CDR3 loop reads CASSFAGSNQPQHF. CDR3 in DNA: TGTGCCAGCAGCTTCGCGGGCAGCAATCAGCCCCAGCATTTT.

The sample holds many counts of this clonotype. The V call is TRBV9, the J call TRBJ1-1, with D unresolved. CDR3 length: 13 amino acids. The germline V gene encodes CDR1 SGDLS and CDR2 YYNGEE. Deletions cut 0 bases from V and 6 bases from J, with 9 bases between. CDR3 protein: CASSVGPVSEAFF. The DNA of the CDR3 is TGTGCCAGCAGCGTAGGACCGGTCTCTGAAGCTTTCTTT. Combining the CDR3 with reference TRBV9 and TRBJ1-1 gives the whole variable domain DSGVTQTPKHLITATGQRVTLRCSPRSGDLSVYWYQQSLDQGLQFLIQYYNGEERAKGNILERFSAQQFPDLHSELNLSSLELGDSALYFCASSVGPVSEAFFGQGTRLTVV.

Details on this clonotype: The junction differs from germline at one of its ends, possibly a read error. The chain has TRBV7-3 and TRBJ2-6; no reliable D call. The CDR3 covers 10 residues. CDR1 and CDR2 from the germline V gene are SGHTA and FQGTGA. The CDR3 bases are TGTGCCAGCAGCTTAGTCTCTGAAGCTTTC. Its protein product is CASSLVSEAF.

The chain combines TRBV27 with TRBJ1-1; possible D gene TRBD1, 5 bases. The CDR3 totals 12 residues. Per the germline V gene, CDR1 is MNHEY and CDR2 is SMNVEV (reference sequence). Deletions cut 8 bases from V and 6 bases from J, with 13 bases between. The CDR3 DNA reads TGTGCCAGCCGACCAAGGGGAGCTGAAGCTTTCTTT. Translated, it gives CASRPRGAEAFF.

In this sample, this clonotype turned up many times. The chain carries TRBV4-2 and TRBJ2-5, with TRBD2 identical over 7 bases. V was pared by 0 bases and J by 7 bases, with 11 bases of the junction left unmatched. This CDR3 has 16 amino acids. Germline loops: CDR1 LGHNA, CDR2 YNFKEQ. CDR3 DNA sequence: TGTGCCAGCAGCCAAGATTCAGCGGGACTACGTTCGACCCAGTACTTC. Translating it yields CASSQDSAGLRSTQYF.

This clonotype was counted ten times or more. The chain carries TRBV19 and TRBJ2-7; 14 nucleotides line up with TRBD2. Trimming took 8 bases from V and 6 from J; bases not matched to a gene: 9. The CDR3 is made up of 15 amino acids. Germline CDR1 reads LNHDA; CDR2 reads SQIVND (reference sequence). The CDR3 DNA sequence: TGTGCCAGTGGGACTAGCGGGAGCCATCTTGGCGAGCAGTACTTC. Translating it yields CASGTSGSHLGEQYF.

This clonotype was picked up many times. This chain links TRBV9 with TRBJ2-7, with 7 nucleotides matching TRBD1. The ends lost 5 bases at V and 3 bases at J; junction bases unmatched: 8. The CDR3 has 14 amino acids. Per germline, CDR1 SGDLS and CDR2 YYNGEE. CDR3 amino acids: CASSFGQDVYEQYF. The CDR3, as DNA: TGTGCCAGCAGTTTCGGACAGGATGTCTACGAGCAGTACTTC.

The chain links TRBV20-1 to TRBJ2-7; perhaps TRBD1 as D (5 bases). This CDR3 comprises 13 residues. Germline V lookup: CDR1 DFQATT, CDR2 SNEGSKA (reference sequence). Trimming stripped 0 bases from V and 5 bases from J, with 11 bases between. CDR3: CSARDGHRHEQYF. Here the CDR3 DNA reads TGCAGTGCTAGAGATGGACATCGCCACGAGCAGTACTTC.

In this sample, this clonotype turned up many times. J is TRBJ1-1 and V is TRBV27, with 8 bases that match TRBD1. Per germline, CDR1 MNHEY and CDR2 SMNVEV (reference sequence). V lost 5 bases to trimming and J lost 7 bases; unmatched junction nucleotides: 3. The CDR3 has 12 residues. The CDR3 nucleotides are TGTGCCAGCAGTCGTACAGGGGGTGAAGCTTTCTTT. Translation: CASSRTGGEAFF.

This clonotype occurred many times. The CDR3: CSARTRGNTGELFF. The CDR3 nucleotides are TGCAGTGCTAGAACCCGGGGGAACACCGGGGAGCTGTTTTTT. This chain uses TRBV20-1 with TRBJ2-2; tentatively, D is TRBD2 (5 bases). With 2 bases removed from V and 1 base from J, the gap between germline ends came to 8 bases. The CDR3 has 14 amino acids. CDR1 is DFQATT, CDR2 SNEGSKA, per germline (reference sequence).

This clonotype was detected ten times or more. The V and J genes are TRBV12-3 or TRBV12-4 and TRBJ1-5, with 9 nucleotides matching TRBD1. The V gene end was trimmed by 5 bases and the J gene end by 3 bases; junction bases not matched to a gene: 14. The CDR3 covers 18 residues. CDR3 loop: CASSRRTGGWDSNQPQHF. In DNA, the CDR3 is TGTGCCAGCAGTCGGAGAACAGGGGGCTGGGACTCCAATCAGCCCCAGCATTTT.

V usage is TRBV19 and J usage is TRBJ2-7, with 9 positions matching TRBD2. V dropped 3 bases and J dropped 3; count of bases not matched to a gene: 6. This CDR3 region has 15 residues. Germline-derived CDR1 and CDR2 are LNHDA and SQIVND (reference sequence). CDR3 nucleotide sequence: TGTGCCAGTAGTATCCAGGCTAGCGGGAACTACGAGCAGTACTTC. Residues: CASSIQASGNYEQYF.

This clonotype was seen at least ten times. The rearrangement joins TRBV12-3 or TRBV12-4 to TRBJ2-5, with D unclear. The CDR3 spans 13 residues. With 2 bases removed from V and 5 bases from J, the gap between germline ends came to 9 bases. The CDR3 protein is CASSLMFGETQYF. DNA of the CDR3: TGTGCCAGCAGTTTAATGTTCGGGGAGACCCAGTACTTC.

The chain uses TRBV6-6 and TRBJ1-1; D is unclear. The CDR3 length is 14 residues. V was shortened by 4 bases and J by 0 bases, with 9 bases between the two germline ends. CDR1 is MNHNY and CDR2 is SVGAGI in the germline V gene (reference sequence). The CDR3 here is CASSLGRVNTEAFF. In DNA form, the CDR3 reads TGTGCCAGCAGTTTAGGACGGGTGAACACTGAAGCTTTCTTT.

As concerns this clonotype: This is likely a read error, given that the CDR3 carries no conserved phenylalanine or tryptophan at its end. The CDR3 region is CASTAGFEFVEQYL. The CDR3 DNA reads as TGTGCCAGCACCGCGGGGTTCGAGTTCGTCGAGCAGTACCTC. The chain recombines TRBV2 with TRBJ2-7, with D tentatively TRBD2 (6 bases). This CDR3 has 14 residues. Germline CDR1 SNHLY, CDR2 FYNNEI. Trimming shortened V by 7 bases and J by 6 bases, and 19 bases separated the two germline ends.

V usage is TRBV19 and J usage is TRBJ1-4; TRBD1 might be the D (5 bases). The CDR3 consists of 13 residues. Germline loops: CDR1 LNHDA, CDR2 SQIVND (reference sequence). Trimming cost V 5 bases and J 8 bases, with 12 bases left between them. CDR3 protein: CASSARVGEKLFF. The CDR3 DNA follows: TGTGCCAGTAGTGCCAGGGTAGGAGAAAAACTGTTTTTT.

This clonotype has just a few counts. CDR3 region: CATSRPGRDETQYF. In nucleotides, the CDR3 is TGTGCCACCAGCAGACCCGGTCGGGATGAGACCCAGTACTTC. The genes are TRBV15 and TRBJ2-5, with a weak D call TRBD2 (5 bases). The V end was cut by 2 bases, the J end by 5 bases, with 12 bases between. Per the germline V gene, CDR1 is LNHNV and CDR2 is YYDKDF (reference sequence). This CDR3 is 14 amino acids long. The full variable domain, with the rest looked up from reference TRBV15 and TRBJ2-5, is DAMVIQNPRYQVTQFGKPVTLSCSQTLNHNVMYWYQQKSSQAPKLLFHYYDKDFNNEADTPDNFQSRRPNTSFCFLDIRSPGLGDTAMYLCATSRPGRDETQYFGPGTRLLVL.

This clonotype was found a few times. This chain joins TRBV28 and TRBJ2-7, with D unresolved. The CDR3 has 15 residues. Trimming removed 2 bases at V and 1 base at J, with 12 bases between. The germline CDR1 and CDR2 sequences are MDHEN and SYDVKM. CDR3 sequence: CASSLLPGSSYEQYF. In DNA form, the CDR3 reads TGTGCCAGCAGTTTACTACCAGGAAGTTCCTACGAGCAGTACTTC.

This clonotype showed up many times. The chain joins TRBV6-5 to TRBJ2-5; no clear D. CDR3 length: 14 residues. The germline CDR1 and CDR2 sequences are MNHEY and SVGAGI. The V and J ends lost 0 bases and 4 bases respectively, with 9 bases between them. CDR3 in DNA: TGTGCCAGCAGTTACTCTTTCGTCGGAGAGACCCAGTACTTC. Translation: CASSYSFVGETQYF.

This clonotype was recorded at least ten times. The gene calls are TRBV27 and TRBJ2-6, with no clear D. The CDR3 is 16 residues long. Germline CDR1 reads MNHEY; CDR2 reads SMNVEV (reference sequence). V gave up 3 bases and J gave up 0 bases, with 9 bases separating them. In nucleotides, the CDR3 is TGTGCCAGCAGTTTTAGACGTCCCTCTGGGGCCAACGTCCTGACTTTC. Its protein is CASSFRRPSGANVLTF.

This clonotype was observed a few times. CDR3 DNA: TGCAGCGTCGAGCGTGGCATACCCTATCAAGAGACCCAGTACTTC. It yields the protein CSVERGIPYQETQYF. This sequence joins TRBV29-1 and TRBJ2-5, with D unresolved. The CDR3 consists of 15 residues. Deletions cut 6 bases from V and 2 bases from J, with 19 bases between. CDR1 and CDR2 from the germline V gene are SQVTM and ANQGSEA.

Points on this clonotype: This may come from a read error, since a much larger clone is one base off. The chain combines TRBV6-6 with TRBJ1-1; a possible D gene is TRBD1 (6 bases). Germline CDR1 and CDR2: MNHNY and SVGAGI (reference sequence). The CDR3 covers 13 residues. This chain's CDR3 is CASINNGGSEALF. Here the CDR3 DNA reads TGTGCCAGCATTAATAATGGGGGCAGTGAAGCTCTCTTT.